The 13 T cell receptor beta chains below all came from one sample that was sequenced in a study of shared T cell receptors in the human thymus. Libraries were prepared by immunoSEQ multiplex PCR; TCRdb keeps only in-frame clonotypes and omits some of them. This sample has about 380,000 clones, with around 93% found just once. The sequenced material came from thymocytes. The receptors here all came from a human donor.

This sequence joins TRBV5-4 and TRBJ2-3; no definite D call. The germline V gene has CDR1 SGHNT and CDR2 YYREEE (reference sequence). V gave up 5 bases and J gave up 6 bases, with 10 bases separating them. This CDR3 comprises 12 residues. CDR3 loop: CASSPFGDTQYF. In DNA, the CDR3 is TGTGCCAGCAGTCCTTTCGGCGATACGCAGTATTTT.

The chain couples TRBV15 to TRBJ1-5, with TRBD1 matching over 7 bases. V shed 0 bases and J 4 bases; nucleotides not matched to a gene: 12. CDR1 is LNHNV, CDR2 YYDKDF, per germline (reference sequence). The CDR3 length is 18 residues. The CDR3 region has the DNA TGTGCCACCAGCAGAGATAGGACGACAGGGATGGAGAATCAGCCCCAGCATTTT. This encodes CATSRDRTTGMENQPQHF.

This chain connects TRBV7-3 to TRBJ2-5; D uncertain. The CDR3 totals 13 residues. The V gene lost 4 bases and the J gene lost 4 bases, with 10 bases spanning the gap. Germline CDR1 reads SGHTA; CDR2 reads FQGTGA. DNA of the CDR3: TGTGCCAGCAGCTCACAAAGGGCAGAGACCCAGTACTTC. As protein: CASSSQRAETQYF.

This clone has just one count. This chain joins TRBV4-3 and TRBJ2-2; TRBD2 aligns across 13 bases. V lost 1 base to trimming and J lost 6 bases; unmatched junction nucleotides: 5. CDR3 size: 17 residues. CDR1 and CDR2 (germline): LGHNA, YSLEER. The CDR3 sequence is CASSQVTSGRPPGELFF. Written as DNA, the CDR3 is TGCGCCAGCAGCCAAGTGACTAGCGGGAGGCCTCCCGGGGAGCTGTTTTTT.

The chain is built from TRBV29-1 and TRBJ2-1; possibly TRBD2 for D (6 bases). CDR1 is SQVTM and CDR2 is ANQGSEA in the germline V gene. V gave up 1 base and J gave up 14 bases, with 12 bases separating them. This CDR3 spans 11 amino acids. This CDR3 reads CSVEGVLAEFF. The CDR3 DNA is TGCAGCGTTGAAGGGGTACTAGCAGAGTTCTTC.

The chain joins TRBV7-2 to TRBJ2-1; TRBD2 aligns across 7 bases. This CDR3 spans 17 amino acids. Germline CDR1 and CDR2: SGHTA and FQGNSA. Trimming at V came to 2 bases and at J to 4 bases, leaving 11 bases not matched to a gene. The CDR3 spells CASSLFSASGLYNEQFF. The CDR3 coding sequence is TGTGCCAGCAGCTTATTTAGCGCTAGCGGATTGTACAATGAGCAGTTCTTC.

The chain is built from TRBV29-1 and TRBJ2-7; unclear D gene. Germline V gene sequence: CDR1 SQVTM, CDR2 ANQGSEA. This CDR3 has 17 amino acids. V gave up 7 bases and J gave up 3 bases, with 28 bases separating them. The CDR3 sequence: CSAHAHSPNSPHYEQYF. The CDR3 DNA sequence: TGCAGCGCCCATGCACATTCCCCGAACAGCCCGCACTACGAGCAGTACTTC.

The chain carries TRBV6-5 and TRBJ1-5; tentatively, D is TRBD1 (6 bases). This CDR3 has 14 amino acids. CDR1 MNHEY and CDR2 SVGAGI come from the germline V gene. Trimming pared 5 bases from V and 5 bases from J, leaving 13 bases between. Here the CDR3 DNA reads TGTGCCAGCAGTCCCAAGACAGGTTATCAGCCCCAGCATTTT. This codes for CASSPKTGYQPQHF.

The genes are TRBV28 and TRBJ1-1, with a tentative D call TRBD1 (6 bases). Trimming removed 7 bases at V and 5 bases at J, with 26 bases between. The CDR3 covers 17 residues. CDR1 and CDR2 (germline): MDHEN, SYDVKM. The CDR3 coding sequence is TGTGCCAGCACCCCAGGGGAGGGAGGGGGGATTAGAACTGAAGCTTTCTTT. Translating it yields CASTPGEGGGIRTEAFF. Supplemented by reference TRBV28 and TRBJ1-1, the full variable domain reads DVKVTQSSRYLVKRTGEKVFLECVQDMDHENMFWYRQDPGLGLRLIYFSYDVKMKEKGDIPEGYSVSREKKERFSLILESASTNQTSMYLCASTPGEGGGIRTEAFFGQGTRLTVV.

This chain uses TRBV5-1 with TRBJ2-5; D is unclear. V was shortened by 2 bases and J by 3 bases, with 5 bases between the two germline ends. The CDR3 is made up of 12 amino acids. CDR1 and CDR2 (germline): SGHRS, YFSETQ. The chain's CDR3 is CASSLLEETQYF. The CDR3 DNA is TGCGCCAGCAGCTTATTGGAAGAGACCCAGTACTTC.

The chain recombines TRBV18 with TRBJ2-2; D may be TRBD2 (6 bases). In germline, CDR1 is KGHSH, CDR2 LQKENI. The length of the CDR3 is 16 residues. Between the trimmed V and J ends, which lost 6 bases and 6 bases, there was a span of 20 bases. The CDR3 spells CASSPTGVVRAGELFF. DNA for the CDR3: TGTGCCAGCTCTCCGACGGGGGTGGTGCGTGCCGGGGAGCTGTTTTTT.

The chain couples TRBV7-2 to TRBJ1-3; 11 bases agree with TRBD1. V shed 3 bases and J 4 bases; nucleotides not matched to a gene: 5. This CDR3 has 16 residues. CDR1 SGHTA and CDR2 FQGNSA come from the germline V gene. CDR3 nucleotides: TGTGCCAGCAGCTTTGGGGACAGGGGGTCAGGAAACACCATATATTTT. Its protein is CASSFGDRGSGNTIYF.

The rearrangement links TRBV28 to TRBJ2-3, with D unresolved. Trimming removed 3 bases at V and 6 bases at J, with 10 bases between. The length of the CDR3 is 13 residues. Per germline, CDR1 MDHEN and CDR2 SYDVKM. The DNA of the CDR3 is TGTGCCAGCAGTTTGTGTGTATTTGATACGCAGTATTTT. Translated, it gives CASSLCVFDTQYF. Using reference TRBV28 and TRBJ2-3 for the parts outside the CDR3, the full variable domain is DVKVTQSSRYLVKRTGEKVFLECVQDMDHENMFWYRQDPGLGLRLIYFSYDVKMKEKGDIPEGYSVSREKKERFSLILESASTNQTSMYLCASSLCVFDTQYFGPGTRLTVL.